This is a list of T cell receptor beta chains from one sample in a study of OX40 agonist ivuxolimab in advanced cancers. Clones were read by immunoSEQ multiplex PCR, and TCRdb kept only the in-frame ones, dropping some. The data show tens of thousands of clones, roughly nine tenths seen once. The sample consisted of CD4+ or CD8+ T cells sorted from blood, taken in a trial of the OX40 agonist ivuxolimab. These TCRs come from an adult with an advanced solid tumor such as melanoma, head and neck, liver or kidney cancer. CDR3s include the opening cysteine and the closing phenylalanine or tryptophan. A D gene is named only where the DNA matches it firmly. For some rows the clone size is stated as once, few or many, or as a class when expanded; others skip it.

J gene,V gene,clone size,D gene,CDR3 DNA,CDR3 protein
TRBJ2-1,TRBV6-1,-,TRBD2,TGTGCCAGCACCGAGCGGGAGTTTCATGAGCAGTTCTTC,CASTEREFHEQFF
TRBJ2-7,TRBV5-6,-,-,TGTGCCAGCAGCTTGAGTTCCGGCTACGAGCAGTACTTC,CASSLSSGYEQYF
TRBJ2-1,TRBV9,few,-,TGTGCCAGCAGCCAGGGACACACGGGATCCAATGAGCAGTTCTTC,CASSQGHTGSNEQFF
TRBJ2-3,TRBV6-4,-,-,TGTGCCAGCAGTGACCGGGGAAGAGCGGGTAGCACAGATACGCAGTATTTT,CASSDRGRAGSTDTQYF
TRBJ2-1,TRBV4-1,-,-,TGCGCCAGCAGCCCCCTGGCGGGGCTAAATGAGCAGTTCTTC,CASSPLAGLNEQFF
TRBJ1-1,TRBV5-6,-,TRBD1,TGTGCCAGCTGCGACAGGGGGCGCGGCAACACTGAAGCTTTCTTT,CASCDRGRGNTEAFF
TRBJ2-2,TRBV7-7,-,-,TGTGCTAGCAGCCACGGGGCCCGGGACACCGGGGAGCTGTTTTTT,CASSHGARDTGELFF
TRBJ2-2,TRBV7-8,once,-,TGTGCCAGCAGCTTTCTTTTGGGGAACACCGGGGAGCTGTTTTTT,CASSFLLGNTGELFF
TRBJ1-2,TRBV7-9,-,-,TGTGCCAGCAGCCAGGGCGATTATGGCTACACCTTC,CASSQGDYGYTF
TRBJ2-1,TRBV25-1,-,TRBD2,TGTGCCAGCACTTTAGCGGGGGGGCCTAATGAGCAGTTCTTC,CASTLAGGPNEQFF
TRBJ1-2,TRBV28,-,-,TGTGCCAGCACCCCAACAGCAGTGGGCTACACCTTC,CASTPTAVGYTF
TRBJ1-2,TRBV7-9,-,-,TGTGCCAGCAGCTTTGGTACGACATCGTATGGCTACACCTTC,CASSFGTTSYGYTF
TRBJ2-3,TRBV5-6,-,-,TGTGCCAGCAGCCGGGCAACAGATACGCAGTATTTT,CASSRATDTQYF
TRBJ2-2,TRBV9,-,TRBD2,TGTGCCAGCAGCGTATTCGGGGGGATGAACACCGGGGAGCTGTTTTTT,CASSVFGGMNTGELFF
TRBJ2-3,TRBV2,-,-,TGTGCCAGCAGTTCCCAGGCAAGGGCAGATACGCAGTATTTT,CASSSQARADTQYF
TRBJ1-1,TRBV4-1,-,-,TGCGCCAGCAGCCAAGTAAGGGACACTGAAGCTTTCTTT,CASSQVRDTEAFF
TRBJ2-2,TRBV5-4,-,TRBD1,TGTGCCAGCAGCCCCCGGGACAGGTTGAACACCGGGGAGCTGTTTTTT,CASSPRDRLNTGELFF
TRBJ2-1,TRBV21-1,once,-,TGTGCCAGCAGCAAAGGTACGGAAAGCTCCTACAATGAGCAGTTCTTC,CASSKGTESSYNEQFF
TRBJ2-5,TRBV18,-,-,TGTGCCAGCTCACCACAACCCCTGCAGCAAGAGACCCAGTACTTC,CASSPQPLQQETQYF
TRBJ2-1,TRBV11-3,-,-,TGTGCCAGCAGCCCCCAACACCACAATGAGCAGTTCTTC,CASSPQHHNEQFF
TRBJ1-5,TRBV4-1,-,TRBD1,TGCGCCAGCAGCCAAGATTGGACAGGCGAGGATCAGCCCCAGCATTTT,CASSQDWTGEDQPQHF
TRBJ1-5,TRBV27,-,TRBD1,TGTGCCAGCAGCCGTACCGGGACAGGGGTAACTCAGCCCCAGCATTTT,CASSRTGTGVTQPQHF
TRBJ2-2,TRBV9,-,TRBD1,TGTGCCAGCAGCGTAGTTGGGACAGACCCAATTGCGAACACCGGGGAGCTGTTTTTT,CASSVVGTDPIANTGELFF
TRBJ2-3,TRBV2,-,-,TGTGCCATCCAGGGGGGACTAGTTTCCTCAGATACGCAGTATTTT,CAIQGGLVSSDTQYF
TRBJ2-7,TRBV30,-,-,TGTGCCTGGAGTGTGGGTCGGGTCCCCTACGAGCAGTACTTC,CAWSVGRVPYEQYF
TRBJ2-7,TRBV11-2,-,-,TGTGCCAGCAGCTTAGGGAGGGTCTGGGAGCAGTACTTC,CASSLGRVWEQYF
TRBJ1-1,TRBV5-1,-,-,TGCGCCAGCAGCTTGACAAGCGCCACTGAAGCTTTCTTT,CASSLTSATEAFF
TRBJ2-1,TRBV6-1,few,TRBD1,TGTGCCAGCAGATGGACAGGGGGTAGTGAGCAGTTCTTC,CASRWTGGSEQFF
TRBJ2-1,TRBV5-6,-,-,TGTGCCAGCAGCTTTGGCGATTCAACGAATGAGCAGTTCTTC,CASSFGDSTNEQFF
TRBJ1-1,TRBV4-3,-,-,TGCGCCAGCAGCCAAGGGAACGGCTACACTGAAGCTTTCTTT,CASSQGNGYTEAFF
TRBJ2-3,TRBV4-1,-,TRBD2,TGCGCCAGCAGCCAGACTAGCCCAAGGTTTGATACGCAGTATTTT,CASSQTSPRFDTQYF
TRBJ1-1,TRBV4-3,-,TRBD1,TGCGCCAGCAGCCGATCGGGACAGAAGAACACTGAAGCTTTCTTT,CASSRSGQKNTEAFF
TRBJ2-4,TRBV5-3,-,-,TGTGCCAGAAGCGTTGGGAATGGAGGCGGACTTAGCGCCAAAAACATTCAGTACTTC,CARSVGNGGGLSAKNIQYF
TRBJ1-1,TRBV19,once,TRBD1,TGTGCCAGTGATTCAATGACAGGGGGCATGACTGAAGCTTTCTTT,CASDSMTGGMTEAFF
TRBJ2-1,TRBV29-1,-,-,TGCAGCGTTGAGGGAGCCTACAATGAGCAGTTCTTC,CSVEGAYNEQFF
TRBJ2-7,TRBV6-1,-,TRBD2,TGTGCCAGCAGTGTGGGACTAGCGGGGTCCTACGAGCAGTACTTC,CASSVGLAGSYEQYF
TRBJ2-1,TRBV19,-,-,TGTGCCAGTAGTACACAGGGAGATGAGCAGTTCTTC,CASSTQGDEQFF
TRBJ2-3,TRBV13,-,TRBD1,TGTGCCAGCAGCTCGGGACAGGGGATAGATACGCAGTATTTT,CASSSGQGIDTQYF
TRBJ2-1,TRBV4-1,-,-,TGCGCCAGCAGCCAAGGTAATGAGCAGTTCTTC,CASSQGNEQFF
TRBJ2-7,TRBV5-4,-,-,TGTGCCAGCAGCCCCGGACGCACCTACGAGCAGTACTTC,CASSPGRTYEQYF
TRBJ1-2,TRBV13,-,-,TGTGCCAGCAGCTTAGGCGACAAGGGGCGCCAATATGGCTACACCTTC,CASSLGDKGRQYGYTF
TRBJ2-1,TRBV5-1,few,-,TGCGCCAGCAGCGGTCTGGGGCGGCAGGGAGATAGGAATGAGCAGTTCTTC,CASSGLGRQGDRNEQFF